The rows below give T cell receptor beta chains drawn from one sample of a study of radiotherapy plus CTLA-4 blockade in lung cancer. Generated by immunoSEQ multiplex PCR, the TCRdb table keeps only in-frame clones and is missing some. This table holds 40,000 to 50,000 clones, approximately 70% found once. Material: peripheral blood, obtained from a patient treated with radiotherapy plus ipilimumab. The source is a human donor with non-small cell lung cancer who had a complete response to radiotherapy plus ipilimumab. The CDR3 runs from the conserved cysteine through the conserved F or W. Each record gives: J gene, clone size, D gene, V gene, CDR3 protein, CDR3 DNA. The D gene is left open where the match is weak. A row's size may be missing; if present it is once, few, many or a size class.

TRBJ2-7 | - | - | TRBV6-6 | CASSQNPEASYEQYF | TGTGCCAGCTCCCAGAACCCAGAGGCCTCCTACGAGCAGTACTTC
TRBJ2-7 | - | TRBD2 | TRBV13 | CASSARTSGTYEQYF | TGTGCCAGCAGCGCCAGGACTAGCGGTACCTACGAGCAGTACTTC
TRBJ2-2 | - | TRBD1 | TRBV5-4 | CASSPRTGYAPGELFF | TGTGCCAGCAGCCCCCGGACAGGGTATGCTCCCGGGGAGCTGTTTTTT
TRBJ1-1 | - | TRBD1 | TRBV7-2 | CASSRDRGNTEAFF | TGTGCCAGCAGCAGAGACAGGGGGAACACTGAAGCTTTCTTT
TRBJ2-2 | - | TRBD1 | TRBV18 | CASSPSDRVSTGELFF | TGTGCCAGCTCACCATCGGACAGGGTTTCCACCGGGGAGCTGTTTTTT
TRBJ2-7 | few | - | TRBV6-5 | CASSSSWHEQYF | TGTGCCAGCAGTTCTAGTTGGCACGAGCAGTACTTC
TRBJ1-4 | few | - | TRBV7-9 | CASSLQDTNNEKLFF | TGTGCCAGCAGCTTACAGGACACCAATAATGAAAAACTGTTTTTT
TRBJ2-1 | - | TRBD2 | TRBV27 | CASINSGGKNEQFF | TGTGCCAGCATTAATAGCGGGGGGAAGAATGAGCAGTTCTTC
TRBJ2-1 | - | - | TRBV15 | CATSRVTGVGNEQFF | TGTGCCACCAGCAGAGTTACGGGAGTGGGTAATGAGCAGTTCTTC
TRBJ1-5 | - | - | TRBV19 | CASRSGGITNQPQHF | TGTGCCAGTAGATCGGGGGGCATTACCAATCAGCCCCAGCATTTT
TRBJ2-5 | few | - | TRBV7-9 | CASSRRTPHQETQYF | TGTGCCAGCAGCCGCCGGACACCACATCAAGAGACCCAGTACTTC
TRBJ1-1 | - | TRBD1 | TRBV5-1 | CASSPGDRPTEAFF | TGCGCCAGCAGCCCCGGGGACAGGCCCACTGAAGCTTTCTTT
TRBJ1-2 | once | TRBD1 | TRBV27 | CASSTRTGVYGYTF | TGTGCCAGCAGTACGCGAACAGGGGTCTATGGCTACACCTTC
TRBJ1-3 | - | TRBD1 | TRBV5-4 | CASSQRTGRLSGNTIYF | TGTGCCAGCAGCCAGAGGACAGGTCGTCTCTCTGGAAACACCATATATTTT
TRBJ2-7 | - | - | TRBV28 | CASSLLLGSSYEQYF | TGTGCCAGCAGTTTGTTATTAGGGAGCTCCTACGAGCAGTACTTC
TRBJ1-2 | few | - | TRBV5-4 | CASSPPGGGRGYTF | TGTGCCAGCAGCCCCCCGGGGGGTGGTAGAGGCTACACCTTC
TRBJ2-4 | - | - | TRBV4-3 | CASSQDAGPENIQYF | TGCGCCAGCAGCCAAGATGCAGGGCCGGAGAACATTCAGTACTTC
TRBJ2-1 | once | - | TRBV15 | CATSRDRRDNEQFF | TGTGCCACCAGCAGAGATCGACGGGACAATGAGCAGTTCTTC
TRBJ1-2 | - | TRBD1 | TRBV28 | CASSLSGYGGTTGTHYGYTF | TGTGCCAGCAGTTTGTCCGGTTACGGCGGTACGACAGGGACACACTATGGCTACACCTTC
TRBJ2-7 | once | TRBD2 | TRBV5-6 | CASSSWYTGGYEQYF | TGTGCCAGCAGCTCTTGGTACACGGGAGGATACGAGCAGTACTTC
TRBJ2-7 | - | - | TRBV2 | CASKNQIRAANEQYF | TGTGCCAGCAAAAACCAAATCAGGGCAGCGAACGAGCAGTACTTC
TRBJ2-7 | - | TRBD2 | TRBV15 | CATSRGGSVREQYF | TGTGCCACCAGCAGAGGCGGGAGTGTGCGCGAGCAGTACTTC
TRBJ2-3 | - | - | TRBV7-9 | CASSTRVVDTQYF | TGTGCCAGCAGCACCAGGGTGGTGGATACGCAGTATTTT
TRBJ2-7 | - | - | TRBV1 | CTSSQESAGTHEQYF | TGCACCAGCAGCCAAGAGAGTGCAGGTACCCACGAGCAGTACTTC
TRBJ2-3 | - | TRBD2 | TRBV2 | CASSSGRGRALDTQYF | TGTGCCAGCAGTTCGGGGCGCGGGAGGGCCTTAGATACGCAGTATTTT
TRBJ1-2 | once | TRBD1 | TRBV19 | CASSLGTGDYGYTF | TGTGCCAGTAGTCTCGGGACAGGGGACTATGGCTACACCTTC
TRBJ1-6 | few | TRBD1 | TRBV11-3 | CASSSGQGFYNSPLHF | TGTGCCAGCAGCTCAGGACAGGGGTTTTATAATTCACCCCTCCACTTT
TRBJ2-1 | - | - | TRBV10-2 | CASRADSYNEQFF | TGCGCCAGCAGGGCCGACAGTTACAATGAGCAGTTCTTC
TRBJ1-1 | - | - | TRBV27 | CASSLSQGRTEAFF | TGTGCCAGCAGTTTATCTCAGGGCAGGACTGAAGCTTTCTTT
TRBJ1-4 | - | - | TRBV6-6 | CASSYFGGSEKLFF | TGTGCCAGCAGTTATTTCGGGGGTTCTGAAAAACTGTTTTTT
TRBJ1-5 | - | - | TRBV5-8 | CASSLDFNQPQHF | TGTGCCAGCAGCTTGGACTTTAATCAGCCCCAGCATTTT
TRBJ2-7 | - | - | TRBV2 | CASADAGAEQYF | TGTGCCAGCGCAGACGCAGGGGCCGAGCAGTACTTC
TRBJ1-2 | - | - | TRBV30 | CAWRSLLRDRGGYTF | TGTGCCTGGAGATCCCTGTTGCGGGATCGGGGTGGCTACACCTTC
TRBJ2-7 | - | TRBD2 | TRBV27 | CASSSYSGRAYEQYF | TGTGCCAGCAGTTCCTATAGCGGGAGGGCCTACGAGCAGTACTTC
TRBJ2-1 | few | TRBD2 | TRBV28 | CASSSRKRGGRREFGEQFF | TGTGCCAGCAGTTCCCGAAAAAGGGGCGGGAGGAGGGAATTTGGTGAGCAGTTCTTC
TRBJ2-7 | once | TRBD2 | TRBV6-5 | CASSPPGRGPYEQYF | TGTGCCAGCAGTCCCCCAGGGAGGGGACCCTACGAGCAGTACTTC
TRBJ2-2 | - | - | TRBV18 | CASSRVIGELFF | TGTGCCAGCTCCCGGGTCATCGGGGAGCTGTTTTTT